Each of the 25 T cell receptor beta chains below was sequenced from the same sample in a study of chemoradiotherapy in HPV16-positive cancers. Repertoires were generated with immunoSEQ multiplex PCR, while TCRdb's copy carries only in-frame clones and drops some. This table has over a thousand clones, 80% to 95% appearing once. This specimen was tumor tissue, taken from a patient who underwent chemoradiotherapy. Receptors were obtained from a human donor with HPV-associated anogenital cancer.

This clone was observed a few times. V gene TRBV6-1 combines with J gene TRBJ1-3; the match to TRBD1 covers 7 bases. The CDR3 has 15 residues. The V gene end was trimmed by 6 bases and the J gene end by 2 bases; junction bases not matched to a gene: 7. Germline CDR1 is MNHNS and CDR2 is SASEGT. The CDR3 loop is CASSSDRIPGNTIYF. CDR3 DNA sequence: TGTGCCAGCAGCTCGGACAGGATCCCTGGAAACACCATATATTTT.

As DNA, the CDR3 is TGTGCCAGCTCACCCCGGGACACAGTAACTACGGAGCAGTACTTC. Residues: CASSPRDTVTTEQYF. The genes are TRBV18 and TRBJ2-7; D may be TRBD1 (6 bases). V was shortened by 3 bases and J by 7 bases, with 19 bases between the two germline ends. The V gene's germline CDR1 is KGHSH and CDR2 LQKENI. This CDR3 is 15 amino acids long.

This clone was seen a single time. The chain recombines TRBV27 with TRBJ2-1; D is unresolved. Germline assignment: CDR1 MNHEY and CDR2 SMNVEV (reference sequence). Trimming cost V 5 bases and J 4 bases, with 21 bases left between them. The CDR3 runs 17 residues. DNA for the CDR3: TGTGCCAGCAGTCCCACCCGAACGAGCGTTATTTACAATGAGCAGTTCTTC. Translating it yields CASSPTRTSVIYNEQFF.

The gene calls are TRBV7-9 and TRBJ2-7; D remains unclear. This CDR3 is built from 11 residues. With 5 bases removed from V and 1 base from J, the gap between germline ends came to 3 bases. The germline gives CDR1 SEHNR, CDR2 FQNEAQ (reference sequence). CDR3 residues: CASSPSYEQYF. CDR3 nucleotide sequence: TGTGCCAGCAGCCCGTCCTACGAGCAGTACTTC. Supplemented by reference TRBV7-9 and TRBJ2-7, the full variable domain reads DTGVSQNPRHKITKRGQNVTFRCDPISEHNRLYWYRQTLGQGPEFLTYFQNEAQLEKSRLLSDRFSAERPKGSFSTLEIQRTEQGDSAMYLCASSPSYEQYFGPGTRLTVT.

This rearrangement joins TRBV10-2 to TRBJ1-2; D remains ambiguous. Between the trimmed V and J ends, which lost 3 bases and 4 bases, there was a span of 15 bases. The CDR3 has 15 amino acids. The germline CDR1 and CDR2 sequences are WSHSY and SAAADI. The CDR3, as DNA: TGCGCCAGCAGTGATGGCGTGCAGCGGACCTATGGCTACACCTTC. Protein sequence: CASSDGVQRTYGYTF.

The gene calls are TRBV18 and TRBJ2-7; 9 bases line up with TRBD2. The CDR3 has 15 residues. Germline CDR1 and CDR2: KGHSH and LQKENI. After removal of 2 bases from V and 4 bases from J, the junction contained 6 bases not matched to a gene. CDR3 in amino acids: CASSPTIAGVYEQYF. The CDR3 DNA reads TGTGCCAGCTCACCAACTATAGCGGGGGTGTACGAGCAGTACTTC.

V usage is TRBV6-5 and J usage is TRBJ1-1; D not resolved. Germline CDR1 and CDR2: MNHEY and SVGAGI. There are 13 residues in the CDR3. Trimming pared 5 bases from V and 1 base from J, leaving 8 bases between. CDR3 residues: CASSRWENTEAFF. In DNA form, the CDR3 reads TGTGCCAGCAGTAGGTGGGAGAACACTGAAGCTTTCTTT.

CDR3 loop: CASSQATSEDTQYF. The CDR3 DNA sequence: TGCGCCAGCAGCCAAGCCACTAGCGAAGATACGCAGTATTTT. The chain combines TRBV4-1 with TRBJ2-3; 7 positions match TRBD2. The germline gives CDR1 MGHRA, CDR2 YSYEKL. V gave up 1 base and J gave up 5 bases; unmatched junction bases: 3. The CDR3 is 14 residues long.

The chain recombines TRBV5-1 with TRBJ2-3; TRBD1 matches at 7 bases. V shed 4 bases, J shed 3 bases, and the junction held 2 bases outside the gene matches. CDR1 SGHRS and CDR2 YFSETQ come from the germline V gene. The CDR3 consists of 13 residues. The CDR3 protein is CASSRQGTDTQYF. The DNA of the CDR3 is TGCGCCAGCAGCCGACAGGGAACAGATACGCAGTATTTT. The full variable domain, in which reference TRBV5-1 and TRBJ2-3 provide the parts outside the CDR3, is KAGVTQTPRYLIKTRGQQVTLSCSPISGHRSVSWYQQTPGQGLQFLFEYFSETQRNKGNFPGRFSGRQFSNSRSEMNVSTLELGDSALYLCASSRQGTDTQYFGPGTRLTVL.

V gene TRBV4-1 combines with J gene TRBJ1-2; D might be TRBD1 (5 bases). The V gene's germline CDR1 is MGHRA and CDR2 YSYEKL. CDR3 size: 18 residues. The V end was cut by 3 bases, the J end by 8 bases, with 28 bases between. CDR3 protein: CASSHEGRSAPIIGGYTF. CDR3 sequence (DNA): TGCGCCAGCAGCCATGAGGGGCGCTCGGCTCCCATTATAGGCGGCTACACCTTC.

V and J are TRBV19 and TRBJ1-4; 7 bases fit TRBD1. J was trimmed by 10 bases and V by 9 bases; bases with no gene match: 8. Germline CDR1 is LNHDA and CDR2 is SQIVND (reference sequence). The CDR3 has 12 amino acids. CDR3 DNA: TGTGCCAGCCACCCGCAGGGGGGAAAACTGTTTTTT. Translated, it gives CASHPQGGKLFF.

The genes are TRBV18 and TRBJ1-1; 7 nucleotides match TRBD1. CDR1 KGHSH and CDR2 LQKENI come from the germline V gene. J gave up 4 bases and V 5 bases, and 7 bases lay outside the gene matches. There are 14 residues in the CDR3. CDR3 sequence (DNA): TGTGCCAGCTCAGTTGACAGGGACGGCACTGAAGCTTTCTTT. Translated: CASSVDRDGTEAFF.

CDR3 region: CASSEGGRQETQYF. Written as DNA, the CDR3 is TGCGCCAGCAGTGAGGGGGGACGGCAAGAGACCCAGTACTTC. This rearrangement joins TRBV10-2 to TRBJ2-5, with D possibly called TRBD1 or TRBD2 (5 bases each). Trimming took off 2 bases at V and 2 bases at J, with 9 bases between the two ends. This CDR3 region has 14 residues. CDR1 is WSHSY, CDR2 SAAADI, per germline.

The rearrangement joins TRBV11-2 to TRBJ2-7, with a weak D call TRBD2 (5 bases). The CDR3 spans 15 residues. Between the trimmed V and J ends, which lost 5 bases and 2 bases, there was a span of 16 bases. Looked up from germline, CDR1 is SGHAT and CDR2 is FQNNGV. Written as DNA, the CDR3 is TGTGCCAGCAGCAGAGAAACGGGGTTTACCTACGAGCAGTACTTC. As protein: CASSRETGFTYEQYF.

The rearrangement joins TRBV7-3 to TRBJ1-1, with a possible D match to TRBD1 (5 bases). Germline CDR1 and CDR2: SGHTA and FQGTGA. Between the trimmed V and J ends, which lost 6 bases and 7 bases, there was a span of 15 bases. The CDR3 totals 13 residues. CDR3 residues: CASSLHGGNEAFF. The CDR3 nucleotides are TGTGCCAGCAGTTTACATGGGGGTAATGAAGCTTTCTTT.

This chain connects TRBV27 to TRBJ2-5; D is perhaps TRBD1 or TRBD2 (5 bases each). The V gene's germline CDR1 is MNHEY and CDR2 SMNVEV (reference sequence). The V end lost 5 bases, the J end lost 4 bases, and 14 bases lay between the germline ends. The CDR3 runs to 14 residues. As DNA, the CDR3 is TGTGCCAGCAGTGGAGGTGGGGCCGGAGAGACCCAGTACTTC. This encodes CASSGGGAGETQYF.

The rearrangement links TRBV9 to TRBJ2-7; tentatively, D is TRBD2 (6 bases). Germline assignment: CDR1 SGDLS and CDR2 YYNGEE. V lost 3 bases, J lost 6 bases, and 19 bases lay in between. The CDR3 runs to 15 residues. CDR3 DNA sequence: TGTGCCAGCAGCGCCTCCCTGGGCGGGGTCGCCGAGCAGTACTTC. This sequence encodes CASSASLGGVAEQYF.

The rearrangement links TRBV6-1 to TRBJ1-4; TRBD1 matches at 7 bases. V dropped 6 bases and J dropped 0; count of bases not matched to a gene: 1. The length of the CDR3 is 14 residues. Germline CDR1 MNHNS, CDR2 SASEGT. CDR3 amino acids: CASRTGSTNEKLFF. The DNA of the CDR3 is TGTGCCAGCAGGACAGGGTCAACTAATGAAAAACTGTTTTTT.

This clone has just a few counts. This chain links TRBV4-2 with TRBJ1-5, with D unclear. V was pared by 0 bases and J by 3 bases, with 9 bases between. CDR1 and CDR2 (germline): LGHNA, YNFKEQ. The CDR3 has 15 residues. CDR3 loop: CASSQDLSYNQPQHF. The CDR3 DNA reads TGTGCCAGCAGCCAAGATCTCAGTTACAATCAGCCCCAGCATTTT.

The chain couples TRBV10-1 to TRBJ2-7; TRBD1 matches at 9 bases. The germline CDR1 and CDR2 sequences are WNHNN and SYGVQD (reference sequence). The CDR3 runs 15 residues. The ends lost 6 bases at V and 6 bases at J; junction bases unmatched: 12. CDR3 residues: CASSYGQGLRSEQYF. CDR3 in DNA: TGCGCCAGCAGCTACGGACAGGGGCTACGTAGCGAGCAGTACTTC.

This clone is a singleton in its sample. The chain is built from TRBV7-2 and TRBJ2-1; D remains unclear. Germline V CDR1 and CDR2: SGHTA, FQGNSA. V was trimmed by 5 bases and J by 0 bases, leaving 8 bases between them. The length of the CDR3 is 14 residues. The CDR3 region has the DNA TGTGCCAGCAGCCCCGCCCCCTCCTACAATGAGCAGTTCTTC. It yields the protein CASSPAPSYNEQFF.

CDR3 bases: TGTGCCAGCAGTTACTCGAAAGGGAACGGCTACACCTTC. This translates into CASSYSKGNGYTF. The chain employs TRBV6-5 and TRBJ1-2; D call uncertain. Deletions cut 0 bases from V and 8 bases from J, with 10 bases between. From germline, CDR1 is MNHEY and CDR2 SVGAGI. The CDR3 totals 13 residues.

V is TRBV6-5 and J is TRBJ1-2, with 10 bases identical to TRBD1. Per the germline V gene, CDR1 is MNHEY and CDR2 is SVGAGI. The CDR3 length is 14 residues. V shed 0 bases and J 14 bases; nucleotides not matched to a gene: 9. The CDR3 sequence: CASSYSKTGGSDTF. In DNA, the CDR3 is TGTGCCAGCAGTTACTCGAAGACAGGGGGCTCGGATACCTTC.

The chain couples TRBV6-4 to TRBJ1-2, with D uncertain. This CDR3 is 15 amino acids long. In germline, CDR1 is MRHNA, CDR2 SNTAGT. V lost 5 bases and J 6 bases, leaving 19 bases between the germline ends. CDR3 region: CASSFSSRALDGYTF. DNA for the CDR3: TGTGCCAGCAGTTTCTCTTCGAGGGCCCTCGATGGCTACACCTTC.

This clone was observed a single time. This chain links TRBV6-5 with TRBJ1-1; 9 nucleotides align to TRBD1. Germline CDR1 reads MNHEY; CDR2 reads SVGAGI. J was trimmed by 1 base and V by 4 bases; bases with no gene match: 7. The CDR3 runs 16 residues. CDR3 region: CASSFIPGQGNTEAFF. The CDR3, as DNA: TGTGCCAGCAGTTTTATACCGGGACAGGGGAACACTGAAGCTTTCTTT.